The 11 T cell receptor beta chains below all came from one sample that was sequenced in a study of blood T cell repertoires in COVID-19 (dated by TCRdb to the early 2020s). Receptors were amplified or captured by the immunoSEQ multiplex PCR assay. Drawn from immuneACCESS, this table holds only the in-frame rearrangements with V and J called that TCRdb kept. Clones are partly lost; checked studies trace under half to an unresolved V gene and leave the rest unexplained. This sample lists 450,000 or so clones; roughly 88% were detected once. Together, the top ten hold 0.6% of the sample. Material for sequencing was PBMCs or T cells enriched from blood (not recorded which). Every receptor here comes from a man between 18 and 35 years old who had recovered from COVID-19.

The V call is TRBV2, the J call TRBJ1-5; unclear D gene. The CDR3 is 14 amino acids. V was trimmed by 9 bases and J by 4 bases, leaving 16 bases between them. The germline V gene has CDR1 SNHLY and CDR2 FYNNEI. The CDR3 DNA reads TGTGCCAGTACGGCCGAGGTGCTGAATCAGCCCCAGCATTTT. Residues: CASTAEVLNQPQHF.

The chain is built from TRBV6-1 and TRBJ2-7; 7 nucleotides match TRBD2. CDR1 MNHNS and CDR2 SASEGT come from the germline V gene. Trimming removed 1 base from V and 6 bases from J; junction bases left unmatched: 3. The CDR3 spans 13 residues. The CDR3 bases are TGTGCCAGCAGTGAAGACGGGAGGAGCGAGCAGTACTTC. Its translation: CASSEDGRSEQYF.

This clone was seen only once. V usage is TRBV5-5 and J usage is TRBJ2-7; 7 bases map to TRBD1. Per germline, CDR1 SGHKS and CDR2 YYEKEE (reference sequence). The V segment lost 3 bases and the J segment 0 bases; nucleotides outside the gene matches: 3. The CDR3 runs to 14 residues. The CDR3 coding sequence is TGTGCCAGCAGCTCCCGGGACAGCTCCTACGAGCAGTACTTC. Protein sequence: CASSSRDSSYEQYF.

This clone was picked up one time. This rearrangement joins TRBV18 to TRBJ2-7; 8 bases fit TRBD2. The CDR3 loop spans 14 amino acids. The ends lost 3 bases at V and 4 bases at J; junction bases unmatched: 5. Germline CDR1 and CDR2: KGHSH and LQKENI. DNA for the CDR3: TGTGCCAGCTCACCTGGGCCGGGAGGGTACGAGCAGTACTTC. Its protein product is CASSPGPGGYEQYF.

The V and J genes are TRBV4-2 and TRBJ2-1; D uncertain. Trimming cost V 2 bases and J 0 bases, with 8 bases left between them. Germline values: CDR1 LGHNA, CDR2 YNFKEQ. CDR3 length: 15 amino acids. CDR3 amino acids: CASSQQLSSYNEQFF. Written as DNA, the CDR3 is TGTGCCAGCAGCCAACAACTGAGCTCCTACAATGAGCAGTTCTTC.

The V gene is TRBV2, the J gene TRBJ1-1; D possibly corresponds to TRBD1 (5 bases). V was cut by 7 bases and J by 0 bases, with 12 bases left in between. CDR1 and CDR2 from the germline V gene are SNHLY and FYNNEI. CDR3 length: 14 residues. CDR3 in amino acids: CASIGAMVNTEAFF. The CDR3 DNA is TGTGCCAGCATAGGGGCGATGGTGAACACTGAAGCTTTCTTT.

The rearrangement links TRBV5-4 to TRBJ1-1; maybe TRBD1 (5 bases). CDR1 SGHNT and CDR2 YYREEE come from the germline V gene (reference sequence). This CDR3 is 13 amino acids long. V was clipped by 2 bases and J by 8 bases, with 13 bases between them. DNA for the CDR3: TGTGCCAGCAGCTTAATGGGAGGGGAGGAAGCTTTCTTT. This translates into CASSLMGGEEAFF.

J is TRBJ2-1 and V is TRBV5-1; 9 bases match TRBD2. The CDR3 covers 16 residues. The germline gives CDR1 SGHRS, CDR2 YFSETQ. Germline trimming cut 3 bases from V and 4 bases from J; bases unmatched to any gene: 8. CDR3 coding DNA: TGCGCCAGCAGCTCCGGGTCGACTAGCGGTTACAATGAGCAGTTCTTC. Translated, it gives CASSSGSTSGYNEQFF.

In DNA, the CDR3 is TGTGCCTGGAGTATATCGACTAGCGGGCTTCAGTACTTC. Translation gives CAWSISTSGLQYF. V and J are TRBV30 and TRBJ2-4; TRBD2 agrees at 10 bases. The V and J ends lost 2 bases and 11 bases, in that order; junction bases with no gene match: 6. The CDR3 length is 13 residues. Per the germline V gene, CDR1 is GTSNPN and CDR2 is SVGIG (reference sequence).

The CDR3 sequence: CASSALAGGPNEQFF. The CDR3 DNA reads as TGTGCCAGCAGCGCTCTAGCGGGAGGGCCCAATGAGCAGTTCTTC. The chain uses TRBV7-9 and TRBJ2-1; TRBD2 matches at 12 bases. The J segment lost 6 bases and the V segment lost 5 bases, leaving 5 bases of the junction unmatched. Germline CDR1 SEHNR, CDR2 FQNEAQ (reference sequence). The CDR3 totals 15 residues.

This clone was counted between two and nine times. The genes are TRBV12-3 or TRBV12-4 and TRBJ1-1; 7 nucleotides align to TRBD1. Trimming cost V 5 bases and J 10 bases; bases outside gene matches: 7. The length of the CDR3 is 12 residues. The CDR3 DNA follows: TGTGCCAGCAGTGAAGGGGGCATTAGAGCTTTCTTT. Its translation is CASSEGGIRAFF.